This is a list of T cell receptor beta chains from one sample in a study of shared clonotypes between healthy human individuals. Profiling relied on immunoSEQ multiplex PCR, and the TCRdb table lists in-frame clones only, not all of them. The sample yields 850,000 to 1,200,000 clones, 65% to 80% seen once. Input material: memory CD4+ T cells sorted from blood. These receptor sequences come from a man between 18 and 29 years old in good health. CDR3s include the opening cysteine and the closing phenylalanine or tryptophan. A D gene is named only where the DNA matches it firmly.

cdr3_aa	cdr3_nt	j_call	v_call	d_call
CASSEAADSPLHF	TGCGCCAGCAGTGAGGCAGCCGATTCACCCCTCCACTTT	TRBJ1-6	TRBV10-1	-
CAISPGQGSGANVLTF	TGTGCCATCAGTCCGGGACAGGGCTCTGGGGCCAACGTCCTGACTTTC	TRBJ2-6	TRBV10-3	TRBD1
CASSGSTSAGTDTQYF	TGCGCCAGCAGCGGGTCCACTAGCGCCGGCACAGATACGCAGTATTTT	TRBJ2-3	TRBV5-1	TRBD2
CAISEQLEVGNEQYF	TGTGCCATCAGTGAGCAACTAGAGGTGGGTAACGAGCAGTACTTC	TRBJ2-7	TRBV10-3	-
CAWTIGDRNSPLHF	TGTGCCTGGACGATCGGGGATCGGAATTCACCCCTCCACTTT	TRBJ1-6	TRBV30	-
CASSTRGGNGNTIYF	TGCGCCAGCAGCACCCGGGGAGGGAATGGAAACACCATATATTTT	TRBJ1-3	TRBV5-1	-
CASTPTGTGSYEQYF	TGTGCCAGCACCCCTACCGGGACAGGGTCCTACGAGCAGTACTTC	TRBJ2-7	TRBV7-2	TRBD1
CASGGAPSGANVLTF	TGTGCCAGCGGAGGGGCCCCCTCTGGGGCCAACGTCCTGACTTTC	TRBJ2-6	TRBV28	-
CASSSLPGTVYGYTF	TGTGCCAGCAGTTCCCTACCCGGGACAGTCTATGGCTACACCTTC	TRBJ1-2	TRBV7-2	TRBD1
CASRETGLAKNIQYF	TGCGCCAGCAGAGAAACAGGGCTAGCCAAAAACATTCAGTACTTC	TRBJ2-4	TRBV10-2	-